This T cell receptor beta chain was found in a study of T cells in Graves' hyperthyroidism and ophthalmopathy. This clonotype was seen repeatedly, ten times or more. Germline CDR1 and CDR2: SGHVS and FNYEAQ. Between the trimmed V and J ends, which lost 5 bases and 0 bases, there was a span of 23 bases. This CDR3 spans 19 amino acids. RNA transcripts provided the source from which TCR beta CDR3 regions were amplified. When the TCR CDR3 underwent first-round RT-PCR, the HTBI primer set was used. TCRdb recomputed calls from the multiplex PCR reads with MiXCR, one row per CDR3 protein. Here the sample spans 300,000 to 450,000 distinct CDR3 sequences, roughly 13% being singletons.

The clonotype originates from a woman aged 18-29 years with Graves' hyperthyroidism. The chain is built from TRBV7-6 and TRBJ2-1; either TRBD1 or TRBD2 may fit D (5 bases each). The sequenced sample was blood. The CDR3 nucleotides read TGTGCCAGCAGCCCGAGGGGCCTAGATAGCGTGAGCTCCTACAATGAGCAGTTCTTC. Its protein product is CASSPRGLDSVSSYNEQFF.